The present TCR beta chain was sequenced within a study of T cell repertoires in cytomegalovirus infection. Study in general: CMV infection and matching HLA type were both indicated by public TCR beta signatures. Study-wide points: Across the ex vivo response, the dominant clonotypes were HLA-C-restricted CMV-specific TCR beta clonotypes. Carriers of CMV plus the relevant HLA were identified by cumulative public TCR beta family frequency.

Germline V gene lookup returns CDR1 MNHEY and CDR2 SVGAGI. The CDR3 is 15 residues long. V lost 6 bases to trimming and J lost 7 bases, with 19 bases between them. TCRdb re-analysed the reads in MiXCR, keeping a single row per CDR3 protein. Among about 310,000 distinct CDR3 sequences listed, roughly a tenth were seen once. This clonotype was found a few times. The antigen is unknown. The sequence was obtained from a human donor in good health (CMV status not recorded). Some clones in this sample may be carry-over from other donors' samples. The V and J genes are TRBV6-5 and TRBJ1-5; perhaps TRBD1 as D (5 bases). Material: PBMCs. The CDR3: CASRLGPGMGQPQHF. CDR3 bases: TGTGCCAGCAGACTAGGACCAGGGATGGGCCAGCCCCAGCATTTT.